This entry lists 28 T cell receptor beta chains sequenced from one sample in a study of beta chain features in type 1 diabetes. Findings and caveats of the study: Researchers report that Type 1 diabetes patients had moderately but significantly shorter TCRB CDR3s across all four CD4+ subsets.

The authors reverse transcribed all of the isolated RNA, so sequencing captured expressed TCRB transcripts. Data came from immunoSEQ multiplex PCR; TCRdb stores just in-frame clones and leaves some out. Here the sample spans some 370,000 clones, 8.5% to 10% being singletons. No antigens are known for them. Sequencing was performed on central memory CD4+ T cells from blood. Receptors originate from a man aged 30-40 years with type 1 diabetes.

This clone showed up just a few times. The CDR3 region is CASHRDLGGIEQFF. As DNA, the CDR3 is TGTGCCTCTCACCGGGACTTAGGAGGCATTGAGCAGTTCTTC. The rearrangement joins TRBV9 to TRBJ2-1; the D gene is possibly TRBD2 (6 bases). Deletions cut 10 bases from V and 9 bases from J, with 23 bases between. This CDR3 is 14 amino acids long. CDR1 and CDR2 (germline): SGDLS, YYNGEE.

The V and J genes are TRBV7-2 and TRBJ2-1, with D perhaps TRBD2 (6 bases). Germline assignment: CDR1 SGHTA and CDR2 FQGNSA. This CDR3 has 16 amino acids. Trimming cost V 3 bases and J 7 bases, with 19 bases left between them. The CDR3 sequence: CASSLGLAEKGNEQFF. CDR3 sequence (DNA): TGTGCCAGCAGCTTGGGATTAGCGGAGAAGGGTAATGAGCAGTTCTTC.

This clone was counted only a few times. V is TRBV7-9 and J is TRBJ2-7; no reliable D call. Trimming shortened V by 4 bases and J by 5 bases, and 9 bases separated the two germline ends. This CDR3 region has 12 residues. Germline V lookup: CDR1 SEHNR, CDR2 FQNEAQ (reference sequence). The CDR3 spells CASSYSRDEQYF. The CDR3 DNA reads TGTGCCAGCAGCTACTCCCGGGACGAGCAGTACTTC.

The CDR3 sequence is CASSPGPVYGYTF. The CDR3 nucleotides read TGTGCCAGCAGCCCGGGACCCGTCTATGGCTACACCTTC. The chain combines TRBV9 with TRBJ1-2, with D tentatively TRBD1 (5 bases). The V end was cut by 4 bases, the J end by 4 bases, with 11 bases between. The CDR3 covers 13 residues. CDR1 is SGDLS and CDR2 is YYNGEE in the germline V gene.

This chain's CDR3 is CASQYYNQGKGEQYF. CDR3 nucleotide sequence: TGTGCCAGCCAATACTACAATCAGGGCAAGGGCGAGCAGTACTTC. The chain carries TRBV28 and TRBJ2-7; TRBD1 might be the D (5 bases). V shed 8 bases and J shed 6 bases, with 23 bases lying between them. CDR1 is MDHEN, CDR2 SYDVKM, per germline. The CDR3 is made up of 15 amino acids.

Note on this clone: A read error is likely here: a far larger clone is one base away. V gene TRBV5-5 combines with J gene TRBJ2-6; possibly TRBD2 for D (6 bases). V was shortened by 2 bases and J by 2 bases, with 11 bases between the two germline ends. Germline V gives CDR1 SGHKS, CDR2 YYEKEE (reference sequence). The CDR3 contains 16 residues. The CDR3 DNA follows: TGTGCCAGCAGCTTTTCCTTAGCGGCTGGGGCCAACGTCCTGACTTTC. Translating gives CASSFSLAAGANVLTF.

There are many counts of this clone. The rearrangement links TRBV5-4 to TRBJ2-1, with TRBD1 as a possible D gene (7 bases). Trimming took off 5 bases at V and 3 bases at J, with 12 bases between the two ends. CDR3 size: 14 residues. Germline V CDR1 and CDR2: SGHNT, YYREEE (reference sequence). CDR3 sequence reads: CASRGGGNYNEQFF. The CDR3 DNA follows: TGTGCCAGCAGAGGGGGCGGGAACTACAATGAGCAGTTCTTC.

This clone was counted ten times or more. The rearrangement links TRBV18 to TRBJ2-7; 10 nucleotides match TRBD1. Trimming removed 6 bases from V and 3 bases from J; junction bases left unmatched: 5. Germline V gives CDR1 KGHSH, CDR2 LQKENI. The CDR3 length is 14 residues. The CDR3 sequence is CASSVGTGVYEQYF. CDR3 DNA sequence: TGTGCCAGCTCCGTCGGGACAGGGGTCTACGAGCAGTACTTC.

This chain connects TRBV28 to TRBJ2-3; D might be TRBD1 or TRBD2, each matching 6 bases. The CDR3 totals 14 residues. The germline gives CDR1 MDHEN, CDR2 SYDVKM. V was shortened by 6 bases and J by 5 bases, with 15 bases between the two germline ends. The CDR3 region is CASSLPQGGDTQYF. CDR3 nucleotide sequence: TGTGCCAGCAGCCTCCCACAGGGAGGAGATACGCAGTATTTT.

The V call is TRBV10-2, the J call TRBJ1-3, with D tentatively TRBD1 (6 bases). The germline CDR1 and CDR2 sequences are WSHSY and SAAADI. V was pared by 0 bases and J by 1 base, with 16 bases between. The CDR3 contains 18 residues. CDR3 sequence reads: CASSESLGPTGSGNTIYF. The CDR3 bases are TGCGCCAGCAGTGAGTCCTTGGGTCCTACAGGGTCTGGAAACACCATATATTTT.

The chain links TRBV28 to TRBJ2-7; maybe TRBD1 (5 bases). Germline loops: CDR1 MDHEN, CDR2 SYDVKM. With 6 bases removed from V and 2 bases from J, the gap between germline ends came to 14 bases. CDR3 length: 14 residues. The CDR3 DNA reads TGTGCCAGCAGGGAGCCTAGGGGCCCCTACGAGCAGTACTTC. Translating gives CASREPRGPYEQYF. Full variable domain (missing parts from reference TRBV28 and TRBJ2-7): DVKVTQSSRYLVKRTGEKVFLECVQDMDHENMFWYRQDPGLGLRLIYFSYDVKMKEKGDIPEGYSVSREKKERFSLILESASTNQTSMYLCASREPRGPYEQYFGPGTRLTVT.

This clone showed up many times. CDR3 DNA: TGTGCCAGCAGTGCTTTGGCAGATACGCAGTATTTT. This encodes CASSALADTQYF. V usage is TRBV28 and J usage is TRBJ2-3; the D is unclear. V was clipped by 5 bases and J by 4 bases, with 7 bases between them. CDR3 length: 12 amino acids. Germline values: CDR1 MDHEN, CDR2 SYDVKM.

The sample holds a few counts of this clone. The sample has other DNA sequences that encode this CDR3 too. The V call is TRBV5-4, the J call TRBJ2-5; D possibly corresponds to TRBD2 (6 bases). The CDR3 sequence is 16 residues long. V shed 0 bases and J shed 5 bases, with 17 bases lying between them. From germline, CDR1 is SGHNT and CDR2 YYREEE (reference sequence). The CDR3 region is CASSLGRRGGVETQYF. The DNA for the CDR3 is TGTGCCAGCAGCTTGGGGCGTCGGGGCGGGGTCGAGACCCAGTACTTC.

This clone turned up a few times. The gene calls are TRBV10-3 and TRBJ1-5, with a tentative D call TRBD1 (5 bases). Per germline, CDR1 ENHRY and CDR2 SYGVKD. Trimming took 0 bases from V and 3 from J, leaving 12 bases between them. This CDR3 comprises 16 residues. DNA for the CDR3: TGTGCCATCAGTGAGTCAGCAGGGTCGGCCAATCAGCCCCAGCATTTT. Residues: CAISESAGSANQPQHF.

In its sample, this clone ranks as medium-sized. This CDR3 is CASSWGYQPQHF. The CDR3 bases are TGTGCCAGCAGCTGGGGTTATCAGCCCCAGCATTTT. J is TRBJ1-5 and V is TRBV7-9; no reliable D call. Germline loops: CDR1 SEHNR, CDR2 FQNEAQ (reference sequence). The CDR3 totals 12 residues. V lost 4 bases, J lost 5 bases, and 6 bases lay in between.

The chain uses TRBV5-1 and TRBJ2-7, with D maybe TRBD1 (5 bases). This CDR3 has 13 residues. V was cut by 4 bases and J by 2 bases, with 10 bases left in between. The V gene's germline CDR1 is SGHRS and CDR2 YFSETQ. CDR3 in DNA: TGCGCCAGCAGCCAGCAGGACACCTACGAGCAGTACTTC. Translation: CASSQQDTYEQYF.

This chain connects TRBV5-1 to TRBJ2-7; D may match TRBD1 or TRBD2 (7 bases each). Per germline, CDR1 SGHRS and CDR2 YFSETQ. Trimming cost V 3 bases and J 4 bases, with 14 bases left between them. CDR3 length equals 14 residues. CDR3 nucleotide sequence: TGCGCCAGCAGCTCCCGACAGGGAGGGTACGAGCAGTACTTC. Translated, it gives CASSSRQGGYEQYF.

This clone was detected only a few times. The chain couples TRBV6-5 to TRBJ1-5, with TRBD1 matching over 7 bases. The ends lost 8 bases at V and 5 bases at J; junction bases unmatched: 9. CDR1 MNHEY and CDR2 SVGAGI come from the germline V gene. CDR3 length: 14 amino acids. The CDR3 sequence: CASFSGDSYQPQHF. The CDR3 DNA follows: TGTGCCAGCTTCTCCGGGGACAGCTATCAGCCCCAGCATTTT.

The chain recombines TRBV27 with TRBJ1-5, with no clear D. Looked up from germline, CDR1 is MNHEY and CDR2 is SMNVEV (reference sequence). Trimming took off 5 bases at V and 3 bases at J, with 2 bases between the two ends. CDR3 length: 11 amino acids. The CDR3 region is CASSLNQPQHF. The DNA for the CDR3 is TGTGCCAGCAGTCTCAATCAGCCCCAGCATTTT.

The chain combines TRBV6-1 with TRBJ2-4; TRBD1 agrees at 7 bases. V shed 0 bases and J 3 bases; nucleotides not matched to a gene: 2. The CDR3 consists of 15 residues. Germline assignment: CDR1 MNHNS and CDR2 SASEGT. CDR3 sequence: CASSEATGNKNIQYF. In DNA, the CDR3 is TGTGCCAGCAGTGAAGCGACAGGGAACAAAAACATTCAGTACTTC.

Here the CDR3 DNA reads TGCGCCAGCAGCCAAGATCCCCCGGAGCTGGTTAGATTTGTCGCCGGGGAGCTGTTTTTT. It translates to CASSQDPPELVRFVAGELFF. The genes are TRBV4-1 and TRBJ2-2, with D unclear. Trimming cost V 0 bases and J 6 bases, with 26 bases left between them. CDR3 length: 20 amino acids. Germline-derived CDR1 and CDR2 are MGHRA and YSYEKL.

This clone appeared a few times. The V and J genes are TRBV6-5 and TRBJ2-4; D is undetermined. V lost 2 bases, J lost 1 base, and 9 bases lay in between. CDR1 and CDR2 (germline): MNHEY, SVGAGI. The CDR3 is 15 amino acids. CDR3 residues: CASSYLYGAKNIQYF. CDR3 sequence (DNA): TGTGCCAGCAGTTACCTTTATGGGGCCAAAAACATTCAGTACTTC.

The J gene is TRBJ2-7, the V gene TRBV29-1, with 8 bases matching TRBD1. The V and J ends lost 7 bases and 6 bases, in that order; junction bases with no gene match: 14. The CDR3 has 14 residues. Germline CDR1 reads SQVTM; CDR2 reads ANQGSEA. The CDR3 nucleotides are TGCAGCGCCGAGGGGGGCCAGGGGGCGAGCGAGCAGTACTTC. This codes for CSAEGGQGASEQYF.

The chain is built from TRBV7-2 and TRBJ2-1, with a possible D match to TRBD2 (5 bases). The CDR3 totals 14 residues. The V gene lost 6 bases and the J gene lost 4 bases, with 13 bases spanning the gap. Germline assignment: CDR1 SGHTA and CDR2 FQGNSA. The CDR3 loop reads CASRGEGSYNEQFF. CDR3 coding DNA: TGTGCCAGCAGAGGAGAGGGTTCGTACAATGAGCAGTTCTTC.

This clone was recorded a few times. The V and J genes are TRBV7-2 and TRBJ2-7; D is perhaps TRBD2 (5 bases). Germline V CDR1 and CDR2: SGHTA, FQGNSA. The V end lost 4 bases, the J end lost 0 bases, and 13 bases lay between the germline ends. The CDR3 is 15 amino acids. The CDR3 DNA is TGTGCCAGCAGCTCAAGGACTGGGAGCTCCTACGAGCAGTACTTC. Translated: CASSSRTGSSYEQYF.

The table lists this clone with a few counts. This rearrangement joins TRBV10-3 to TRBJ2-1, with 8 bases matching TRBD1. J was trimmed by 7 bases and V by 6 bases; bases with no gene match: 11. The germline V gene has CDR1 ENHRY and CDR2 SYGVKD. This CDR3 has 15 amino acids. CDR3 nucleotide sequence: TGTGCCATCAGACCAGACAGGGGCCCCGTAAATGAGCAGTTCTTC. Encoded protein: CAIRPDRGPVNEQFF.

This clone appeared a few times. The chain is built from TRBV19 and TRBJ1-2; D not certain. The ends were cut back, 5 bases at V and 7 bases at J, with 20 bases in the middle. The germline V gene has CDR1 LNHDA and CDR2 SQIVND (reference sequence). CDR3 size: 15 residues. Here the CDR3 reads CASSANLLPSRGYTF. The CDR3 bases are TGTGCCAGTAGTGCGAACCTACTTCCCTCCCGTGGCTACACCTTC.

The chain is built from TRBV9 and TRBJ1-3; D call uncertain. This CDR3 has 14 amino acids. The germline V and J ends were trimmed by 1 base and 0 bases, with 5 bases remaining between them. Germline CDR1 SGDLS, CDR2 YYNGEE. For the CDR3, the DNA is TGTGCCAGCAGCGTACCGAGCTCTGGAAACACCATATATTTT. Its protein is CASSVPSSGNTIYF.